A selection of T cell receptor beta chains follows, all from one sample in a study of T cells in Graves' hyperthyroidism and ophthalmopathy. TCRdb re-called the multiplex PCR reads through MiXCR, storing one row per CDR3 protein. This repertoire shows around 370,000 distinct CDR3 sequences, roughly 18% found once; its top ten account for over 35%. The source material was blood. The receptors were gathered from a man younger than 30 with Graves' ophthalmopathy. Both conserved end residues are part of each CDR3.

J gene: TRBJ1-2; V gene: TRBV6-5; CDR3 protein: CASSYSKFNYGYTF
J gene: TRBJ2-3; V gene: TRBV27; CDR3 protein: CASSLWTAGDTQYF
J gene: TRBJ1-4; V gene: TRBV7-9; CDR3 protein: CASSPPTNEKLFF
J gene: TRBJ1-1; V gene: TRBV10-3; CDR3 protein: CAISLGDTNTEAFF
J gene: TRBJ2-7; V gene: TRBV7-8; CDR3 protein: CASSLEAGDAYEQYF
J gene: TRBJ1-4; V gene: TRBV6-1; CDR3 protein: CASSAGTEAEKLFF
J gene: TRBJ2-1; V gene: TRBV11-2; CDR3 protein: CASSPGLRGNEQFF
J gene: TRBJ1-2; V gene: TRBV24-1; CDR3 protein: CATSPTTHINGYTF
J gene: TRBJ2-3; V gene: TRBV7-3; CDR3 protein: CASSTSGGATDTQYF
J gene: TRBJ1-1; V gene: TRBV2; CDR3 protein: CASTQPRDRGLEAFF
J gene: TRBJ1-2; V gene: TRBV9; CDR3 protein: CASSEGQGAYGYTF
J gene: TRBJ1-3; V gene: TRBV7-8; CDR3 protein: CASTEGDSYSGNTIYF
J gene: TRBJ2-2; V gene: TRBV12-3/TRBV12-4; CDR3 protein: CASSLGVTGELFF
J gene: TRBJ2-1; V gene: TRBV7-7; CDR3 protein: CASSLGLADEQFF
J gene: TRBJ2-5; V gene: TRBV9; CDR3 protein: CASSTLTSGGIQETQYF
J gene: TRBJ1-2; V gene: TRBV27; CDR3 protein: CASSFNRGSYYGYTF